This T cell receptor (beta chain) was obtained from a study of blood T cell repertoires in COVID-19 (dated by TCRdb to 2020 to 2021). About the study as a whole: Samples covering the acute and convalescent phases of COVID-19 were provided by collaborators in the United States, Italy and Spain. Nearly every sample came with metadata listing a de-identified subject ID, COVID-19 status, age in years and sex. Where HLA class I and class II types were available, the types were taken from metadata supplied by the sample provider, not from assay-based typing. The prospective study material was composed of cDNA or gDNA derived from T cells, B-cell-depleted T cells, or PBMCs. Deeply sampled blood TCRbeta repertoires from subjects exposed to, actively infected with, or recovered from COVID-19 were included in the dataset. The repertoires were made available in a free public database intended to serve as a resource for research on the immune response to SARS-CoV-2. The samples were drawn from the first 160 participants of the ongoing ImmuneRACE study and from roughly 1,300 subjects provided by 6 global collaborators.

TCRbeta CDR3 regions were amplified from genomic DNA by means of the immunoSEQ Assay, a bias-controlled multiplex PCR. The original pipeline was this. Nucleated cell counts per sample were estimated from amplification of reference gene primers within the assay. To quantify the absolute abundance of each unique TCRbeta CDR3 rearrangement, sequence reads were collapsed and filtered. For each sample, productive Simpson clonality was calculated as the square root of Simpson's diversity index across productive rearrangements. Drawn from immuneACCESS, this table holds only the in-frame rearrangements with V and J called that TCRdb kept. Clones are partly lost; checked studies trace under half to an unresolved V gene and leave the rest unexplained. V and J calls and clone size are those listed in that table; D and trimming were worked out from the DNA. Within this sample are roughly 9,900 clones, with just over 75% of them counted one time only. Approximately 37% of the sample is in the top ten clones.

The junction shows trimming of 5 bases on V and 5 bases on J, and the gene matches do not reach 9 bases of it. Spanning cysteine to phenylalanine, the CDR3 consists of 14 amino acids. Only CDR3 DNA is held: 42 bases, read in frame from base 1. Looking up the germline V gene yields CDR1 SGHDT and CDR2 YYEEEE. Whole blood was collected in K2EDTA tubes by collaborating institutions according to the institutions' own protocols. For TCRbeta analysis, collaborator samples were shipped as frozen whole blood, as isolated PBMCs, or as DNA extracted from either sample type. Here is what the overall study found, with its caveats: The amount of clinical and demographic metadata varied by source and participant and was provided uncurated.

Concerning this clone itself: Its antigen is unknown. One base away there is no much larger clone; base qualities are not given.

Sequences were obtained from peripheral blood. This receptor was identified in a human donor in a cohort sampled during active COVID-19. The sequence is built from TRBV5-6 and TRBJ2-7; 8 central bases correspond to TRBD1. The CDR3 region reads CASSTGTGWDEQYF. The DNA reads TGTGCCAGCAGTACCGGGACAGGTTGGGACGAGCAGTACTTC.